The present TCR beta chain was sequenced within a study of brain T cells in children with intractable seizures. General observations from the study: Pre- and post-surgery blood differed in depth, so pre-surgery absences may be undersampling. Only CDR3 sequence similarity suggested viral specificity, without known HCMV serostatus.

Generated by immunoSEQ multiplex PCR, the TCRdb table keeps only in-frame clones and is missing some. The sample carries 340,000 or so clones, 93% recorded once. On this clone itself: Its antigen is not identified.

V lost 0 bases to trimming and J lost 4 bases; unmatched junction nucleotides: 2. The CDR3 runs to 15 residues. CDR1 and CDR2 from the germline V gene are LNHDA and SQIVND (reference sequence). The time point denotes: blood from clinic visit 5 months post-surgery; TSC patient then seizure free. Only cases whose brain tissue showed the highest T cell transcript signatures were sequenced. At least one anti-epileptic drug was given before surgery. The TCR comes from a boy less than two years old with tuberous sclerosis and intractable seizures. Source: peripheral blood, taken 5 to 6 months after surgery. V and J are TRBV19 and TRBJ1-1; 10 bases align to TRBD1. Written as DNA, the CDR3 is TGTGCCAGTAGTATAGAAGGGACAGGGGTCACTGAAGCTTTCTTT. This translates into CASSIEGTGVTEAFF.